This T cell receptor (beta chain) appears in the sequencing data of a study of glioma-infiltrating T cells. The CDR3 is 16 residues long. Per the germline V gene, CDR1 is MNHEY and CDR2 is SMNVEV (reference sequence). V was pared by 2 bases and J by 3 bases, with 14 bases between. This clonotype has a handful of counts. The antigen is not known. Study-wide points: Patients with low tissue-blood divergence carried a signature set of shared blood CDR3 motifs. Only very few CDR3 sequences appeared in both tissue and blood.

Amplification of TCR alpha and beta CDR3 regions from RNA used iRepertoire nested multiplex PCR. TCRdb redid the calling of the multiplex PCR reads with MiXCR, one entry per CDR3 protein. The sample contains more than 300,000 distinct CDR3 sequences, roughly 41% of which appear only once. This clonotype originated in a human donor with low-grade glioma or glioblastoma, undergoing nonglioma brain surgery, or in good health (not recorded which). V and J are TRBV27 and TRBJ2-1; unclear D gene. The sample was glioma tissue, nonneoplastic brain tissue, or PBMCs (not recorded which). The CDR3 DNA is TGTGCCAGCAGTTTACAAGGGTTTGGCGTCTACAATGAGCAGTTCTTC. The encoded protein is CASSLQGFGVYNEQFF.